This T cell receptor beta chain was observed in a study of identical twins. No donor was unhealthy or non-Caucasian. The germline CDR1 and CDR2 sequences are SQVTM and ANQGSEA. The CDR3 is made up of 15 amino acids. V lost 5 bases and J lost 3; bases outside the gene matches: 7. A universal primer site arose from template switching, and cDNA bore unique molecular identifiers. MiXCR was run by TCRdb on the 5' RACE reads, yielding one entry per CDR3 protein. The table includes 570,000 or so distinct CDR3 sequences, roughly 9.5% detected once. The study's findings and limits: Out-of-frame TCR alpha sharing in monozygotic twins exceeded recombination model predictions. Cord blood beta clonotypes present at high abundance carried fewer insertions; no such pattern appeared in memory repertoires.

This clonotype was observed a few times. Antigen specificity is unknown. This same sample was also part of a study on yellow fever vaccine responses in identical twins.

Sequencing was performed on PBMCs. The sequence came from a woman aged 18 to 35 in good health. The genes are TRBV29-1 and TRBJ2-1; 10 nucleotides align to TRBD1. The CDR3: CSVPSGTGVYNEQFF. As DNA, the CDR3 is TGCAGCGTTCCCAGCGGGACAGGGGTCTACAATGAGCAGTTCTTC.